This T cell receptor beta chain was sequenced for a study of early T cells in non-severe SARS-CoV-2 infection. Germline CDR1 reads LNHDA; CDR2 reads SQIVND (reference sequence). The CDR3 is made up of 13 amino acids. The V gene lost 6 bases and the J gene lost 3 bases, with 11 bases spanning the gap. TCRdb independently ran MiXCR on the 5' RACE reads; one entry per CDR3 protein. The table includes approximately 58,000 distinct CDR3 sequences, 9% to 15% detected once. The chain is built from TRBV19 and TRBJ2-5; D remains unclear. The receptor's source is an adult who was a healthcare worker with PCR-confirmed SARS-CoV-2 infection or an uninfected control (not recorded which). The sample in question was whole blood, obtained at baseline. DNA for the CDR3: TGTGCCAGTAGCCGAAGCCCTGAAGAGACCCAGTACTTC. This sequence encodes CASSRSPEETQYF.